This T cell receptor beta chain was sequenced for a study of T cells in Graves' hyperthyroidism and ophthalmopathy (dated by TCRdb to the late 2010s). As for the study more broadly: Peripheral blood was collected at initial diagnosis, before any treatment. According to the paper, TCR Vbeta CDR3 sequencing was carried out on approximately 140 peripheral blood samples, which came from fewer than 50 ophthalmopathy, 70 to 80 hyperthyroidism and 17 progressor patients. The study also compared thyroid tissue and blood T-cell repertoires from about six Graves' hyperthyroidism patients. To identify distinguishing TCR V-J signatures, a discovery cohort of around 100 patients was used, comprising 43 with Graves' ophthalmopathy and around 60 with stable Graves' hyperthyroidism. Prospective prediction of ophthalmopathy was tested in an independent validation cohort consisting of under 20 hyperthyroidism patients and some 15 patients who later progressed to ophthalmopathy. After blood sampling, hyperthyroidism patients were treated with methimazole at a starting dose of 30 mg daily, and ophthalmopathy patients were treated with high-dose intravenous methylprednisolone. For training and testing, the 80 to 100 patients in the discovery cohort were randomly divided in a 7:3 ratio. Paper-wide results and their limitations: Blood samples also contained most of the expanded thyroid clonotypes (frequency above 0.001), which suggests that blood repertoires may reflect thyroid immune responses. A 13 V-J signature model separated ophthalmopathy from stable hyperthyroidism, with 87.88% sensitivity and about 81% specificity in cross-validation and 80%/75% in testing. Sample size was not statistically predetermined, and blinding of investigators to group allocation was not performed. In validation, progression to ophthalmopathy was predicted by the model with approximately 67% sensitivity and 72.22% specificity, a median of around 5.9 months before onset.

A word on this clonotype: The specificity of this receptor is unknown. No quality values exist for individual bases; no much larger clone is one base distant.

Moderately to severely active disease, a Clinical Activity Score of at least 3, a NOSPECS grade of at least 4, and a duration under 3 months were present in ophthalmopathy patients. Any patient with an uncontrolled infection, another autoimmune disease, pregnancy or lactation was excluded. Clinical symptoms, serum thyroxine and TRAb, thyroid ultrasound, and orbital computed tomography formed the basis for the diagnoses. PBMCs were separated from 10 ml of fresh peripheral blood using Ficoll-Paque density gradient centrifugation. Trizol reagent was used to extract total RNA, and RNA quality was then checked on an Agilent 2100 Bioanalyzer. The CDR3 sequence holds 17 residues, the cysteine and phenylalanine included. CDR3 DNA is the only sequence kept; it has 51 bases, read in frame from the first base. Per the germline V gene, SGHAT is the CDR1 and FQNNGV is the CDR2. Relative to germline, V is missing 8 bases and J is missing 6 bases, with 17 bases of the junction outside any gene match.

The TCR beta CDR3 regions were amplified from RNA transcripts. The first round of RT-PCR for the TCR CDR3 was performed with the HTBI primer set and the Qiagen OneStep RT-PCR kit. A second multiplex PCR round built the libraries, followed by size selection and purification. Sequencing of the libraries was done on an Illumina HiSeq2000 using paired-end 100 bp reads. In the original analysis: Raw data were processed with SOAPnuke, discarding reads with adapters, uncalled bases, mean Phred below 15, or no exact constant-primer or identifier match. COPE v1.2.5 was used to merge high-quality paired reads, and clonotypes were defined as unique nucleotide sequences. MiTCR v1.1 was used to align the clonotypes against IMGT TRBV, TRBD and TRBJ reference segments. The analysis included only V-J combinations with a frequency above 0.0001, which together covered roughly 99% of the repertoires. A TCS score was defined as the ratio of F50 (clonal expansion) to E x V (chaos), with BLOSUM62-based TCRdist applied between CDR3 peptides within each V-J. Welch's t-statistics and random forest reduced fewer than 600 V-J features to 13, which were used in a naive Bayes classifier (R e1071). TCRdb reanalyzed the raw reads on its own, using fastp at Q25 for trimming and MiXCR for clone calling, and kept in-frame beta chains. Rows with one shared CDR3 protein collapse into an entry with the most common genes and DNA. TCRdb's processing, not the study's, gives the V and J calls here. Counted in this sample were around 490,000 distinct CDR3 sequences; 20% of them appeared once. The ten largest clonotypes hold roughly 47% of the sample.

The sequenced sample consisted of blood. The receptor chain draws on TRBV11-2 and TRBJ2-7; 12 bases in between match TRBD1. The sequence was obtained from a man between 35 and 55 years old with Graves' ophthalmopathy. The CDR3 loop reads CASGYPPTGTGGGEQYF. In nucleotide form, the sequence is TGTGCCAGCGGATACCCCCCTACCGGGACAGGGGGCGGCGAGCAGTACTTC. With the rest looked up from the reference TRBV11-2 and TRBJ2-7 genes rather than sequenced, the full variable domain is EAGVAQSPRYKIIEKRQSVAFWCNPISGHATLYWYQQILGQGPKLLIQFQNNGVVDDSQLPKDRFSAERLKGVDSTLKIQPAKLEDSAVYLCASGYPPTGTGGGEQYFGPGTRLTVT.